This T cell receptor beta chain is drawn from a study of spatial heterogeneity in lung cancer. This clonotype was seen repeatedly, ten times or more. Time point defined: blood at routine non-recurrence follow-up after resection. TCRdb analysed the 5' RACE reads with MiXCR anew, one entry per CDR3 protein. Among around 70,000 distinct CDR3 sequences, nearly 9% were seen once, and the ten largest hold 1.5% to 2%. This CDR3 has 13 residues. The germline V gene has CDR1 MNHEY and CDR2 SMNVEV (reference sequence). Trimming took off 5 bases at V and 6 bases at J, with 8 bases between the two ends. This TCR was sampled from a female donor with early-stage non-small cell lung cancer. Sample: PBMCs, taken at follow-up. The chain combines TRBV27 with TRBJ2-6; unclear D gene. The DNA of the CDR3 is TGTGCCAGCAGTCCCTTTATGGCCAACGTCCTGACTTTC. Its protein is CASSPFMANVLTF. The whole variable domain, filled in from reference TRBV27 and TRBJ2-6, reads EAQVTQNPRYLITVTGKKLTVTCSQNMNHEYMSWYRQDPGLGLRQIYYSMNVEVTDKGDVPEGYKVSRKEKRNFPLILESPSPNQTSLYFCASSPFMANVLTFGAGSRLTVL.